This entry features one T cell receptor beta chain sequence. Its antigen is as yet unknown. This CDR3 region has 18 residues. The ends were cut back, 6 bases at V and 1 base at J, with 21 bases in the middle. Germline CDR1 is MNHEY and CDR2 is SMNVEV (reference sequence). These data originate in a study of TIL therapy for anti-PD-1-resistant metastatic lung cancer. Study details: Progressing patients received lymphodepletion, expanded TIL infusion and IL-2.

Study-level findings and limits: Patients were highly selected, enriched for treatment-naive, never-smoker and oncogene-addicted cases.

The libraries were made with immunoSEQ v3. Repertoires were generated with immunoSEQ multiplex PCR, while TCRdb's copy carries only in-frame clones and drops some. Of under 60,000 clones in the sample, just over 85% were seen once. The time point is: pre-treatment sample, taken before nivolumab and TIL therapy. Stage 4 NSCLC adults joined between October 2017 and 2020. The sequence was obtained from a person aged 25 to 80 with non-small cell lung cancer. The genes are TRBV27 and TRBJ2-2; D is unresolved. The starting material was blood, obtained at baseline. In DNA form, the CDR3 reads TGTGCCAGCAGCCGTAGAGCCGGTAGACGACAGAACACCGGGGAGCTGTTTTTT. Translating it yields CASSRRAGRRQNTGELFF.